In its sample, the clone carrying this T cell receptor (beta chain) was seen many times. Its cognate antigen is unknown. Libraries were made from TCR beta cDNA, and they carried unique molecular identifiers. A single record per CDR3 protein comes from TCRdb applying MiXCR to the PCR reads. The sample holds about 210,000 distinct CDR3 sequences, 25% to 35% seen once. These data originate in a study of post-analysis software for immune sequencing data. The CDR3 loop spans 16 amino acids. From germline, CDR1 is SGDLS and CDR2 YYNGEE. Trimming cost V 3 bases and J 0 bases, with 15 bases left between them. Regarding the study as a whole: Four or five TRBV segments were more frequent in patients than controls; TRBV5-6, TRBV5-1 and TRBV20-1 belonged to this group. Samples made in the same batch grouped tightly together by F measure.

The source material was blood. The chain couples TRBV9 to TRBJ2-5, with D possibly called TRBD1 or TRBD2 (5 bases each). This TCR was sampled from a girl aged 2-17 years with multiple sclerosis. CDR3 DNA sequence: TGTGCCAGCAGCGACCGGGACGCAGTGTACCAAGAGACCCAGTACTTC. Its protein is CASSDRDAVYQETQYF.